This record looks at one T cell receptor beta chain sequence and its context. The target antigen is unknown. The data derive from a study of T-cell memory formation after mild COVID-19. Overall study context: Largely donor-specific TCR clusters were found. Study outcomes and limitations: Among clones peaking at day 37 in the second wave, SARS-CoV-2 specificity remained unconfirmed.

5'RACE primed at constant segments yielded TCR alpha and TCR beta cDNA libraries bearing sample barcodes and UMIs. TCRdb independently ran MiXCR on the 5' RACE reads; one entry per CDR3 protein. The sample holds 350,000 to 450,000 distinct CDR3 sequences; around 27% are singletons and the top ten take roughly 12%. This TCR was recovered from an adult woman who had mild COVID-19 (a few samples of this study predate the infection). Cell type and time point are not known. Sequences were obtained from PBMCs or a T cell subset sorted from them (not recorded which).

The CDR3 nucleotides are TGTGCCAGCAGCTTAGCCGAGACAGGGGTTTCACCCCTCCACTTT. This sequence encodes CASSLAETGVSPLHF. The chain carries TRBV7-9 and TRBJ1-6; 8 bases agree with TRBD1. The CDR3 is 15 amino acids. Germline V gene lookup returns CDR1 SEHNR and CDR2 FQNEAQ (reference sequence). Trimming removed 0 bases from V and 9 bases from J; junction bases left unmatched: 4.